The sequence of this TCR beta chain was determined in a study of cytomegalovirus exposure and HLA in healthy donors. Study overall: Earlier sequencing of 150 million to 200 million T cells yielded around 120 million unique TCR beta sequences. Overall study findings and caveats: The majority of CMV-associated TCR beta chains were reported as apparently HLA-restricted in a later analysis. Diagnosis of cytomegalovirus status made by the classifier reportedly showed high specificity and sensitivity.

As regards this clone: The antigen remains undetermined.

PCR employed 60 Vbeta and 13 Jbeta primers. Method: immunoSEQ multiplex PCR; TCRdb's copy keeps in-frame clones and lacks some. The sample consists of approximately 150,000 clones, around three quarters of them appearing once. The CDR3 sequence is 15 residues long. CDR1 SEHNR and CDR2 FQNEAQ come from the germline V gene (reference sequence). After removal of 5 bases from V and 3 bases from J, the junction contained 8 bases not matched to a gene. This rearrangement joins TRBV7-9 to TRBJ2-3; 7 nucleotides match TRBD2. This TCR came from a woman aged 40-49 years in good health and CMV-seropositive. The sequenced material came from PBMCs. CDR3 sequence (DNA): TGTGCCAGCAGCCCACTAACGGGAGGAACAGATACGCAGTATTTT. Protein: CASSPLTGGTDTQYF.